This T cell receptor beta chain was observed in a study of regulatory T cells in long-lasting Graves disease. Time point noted: newly diagnosed GD, antithyroid drugs for less than 3 months. PBMCs were the source of the RNA used for TCR sequencing. The authors built TCR beta libraries using iRepertoire HTBI primers and Arm-PCR of CDR3 regions. TCRdb called the multiplex PCR reads again in MiXCR, with one record for every CDR3 protein. The sample includes under 450,000 distinct CDR3 sequences, roughly 17% seen only once; the top ten take around 21%. The germline gives CDR1 MNHEY, CDR2 SVGEGT. The CDR3 extends over 14 amino acids. V dropped 4 bases and J dropped 0 bases, with 10 bases sitting between them. This clonotype has a handful of counts. The data were also submitted as part of a second study, on T cells in Graves' hyperthyroidism and ophthalmopathy.

V usage is TRBV6-2 or TRBV6-3 and J usage is TRBJ2-7; D is perhaps TRBD1 or TRBD2 (5 bases each). Here the sequenced sample was peripheral blood mononuclear cells (PBMCs), taken at new diagnosis, from a patient treated with antithyroid drugs. The clonotype was recovered from a woman aged 18 to 35 with Graves disease. The CDR3 region is CASSWDPSSYEQYF. The CDR3 bases are TGTGCCAGCAGTTGGGACCCGTCCTCCTACGAGCAGTACTTC.